This T cell receptor beta chain was captured by sequencing in a study of shared clonotypes between healthy human individuals. Terminally differentiated effector memory CD45RA+ cells were left out of the naive CD8 fraction, which was CD45RO-negative and positively selected for CCR7. Assay used: immunoSEQ multiplex PCR; TCRdb lists only in-frame clones, some missing. Found here are over 2,000,000 clones, around 95% of them singletons; the top ten hold more than 1.5%. With V trimmed by 0 bases and J by 2 bases, 12 bases remained unmatched. The CDR3 runs 20 residues. The V gene's germline CDR1 is SGDLS and CDR2 YYNGEE.

Sequencing was done on a sample of naive CD8+ T cells from PBMCs. The sequence was collected from a man aged 18 to 29 in good health. Some clones in this sample may be carry-over from other donors' samples. The chain carries TRBV9 and TRBJ2-1; 12 nucleotides agree with TRBD2. The CDR3: CASSVGQGTSGRPPYNEQFF. The CDR3 region has the DNA TGTGCCAGCAGCGTAGGACAGGGCACTAGCGGGAGGCCCCCCTACAATGAGCAGTTCTTC.